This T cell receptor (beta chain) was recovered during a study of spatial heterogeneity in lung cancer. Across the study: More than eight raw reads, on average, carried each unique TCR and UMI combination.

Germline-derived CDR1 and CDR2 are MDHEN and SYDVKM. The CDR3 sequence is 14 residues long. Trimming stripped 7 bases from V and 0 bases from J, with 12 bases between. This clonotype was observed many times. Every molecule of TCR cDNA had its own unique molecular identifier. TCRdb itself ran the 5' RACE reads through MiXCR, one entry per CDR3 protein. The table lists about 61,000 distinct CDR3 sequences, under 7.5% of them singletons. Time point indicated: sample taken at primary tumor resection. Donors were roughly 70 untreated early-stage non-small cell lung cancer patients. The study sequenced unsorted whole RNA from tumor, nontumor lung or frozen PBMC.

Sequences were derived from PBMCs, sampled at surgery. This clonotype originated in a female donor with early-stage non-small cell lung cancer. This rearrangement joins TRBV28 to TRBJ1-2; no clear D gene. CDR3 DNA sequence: TGTGCCAGCACCAGGCCCTATTCTAACTATGGCTACACCTTC. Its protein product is CASTRPYSNYGYTF.